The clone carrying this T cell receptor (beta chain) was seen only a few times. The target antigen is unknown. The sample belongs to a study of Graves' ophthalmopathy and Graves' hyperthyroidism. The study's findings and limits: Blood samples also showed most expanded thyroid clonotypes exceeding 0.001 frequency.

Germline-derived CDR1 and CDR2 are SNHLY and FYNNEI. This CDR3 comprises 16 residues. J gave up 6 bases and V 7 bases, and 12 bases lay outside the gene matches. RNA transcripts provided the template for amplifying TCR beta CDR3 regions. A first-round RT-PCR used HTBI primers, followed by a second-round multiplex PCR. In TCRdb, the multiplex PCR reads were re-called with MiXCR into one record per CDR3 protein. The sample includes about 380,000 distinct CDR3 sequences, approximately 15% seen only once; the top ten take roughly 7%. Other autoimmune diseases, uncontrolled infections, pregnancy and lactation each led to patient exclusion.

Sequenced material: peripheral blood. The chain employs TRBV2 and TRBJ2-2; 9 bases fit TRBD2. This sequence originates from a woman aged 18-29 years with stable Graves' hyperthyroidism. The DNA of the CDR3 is TGTGCCAGCAACGGATGGCGGGGGGGCCGGTCCGGGGAGCTGTTTTTT. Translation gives CASNGWRGGRSGELFF.